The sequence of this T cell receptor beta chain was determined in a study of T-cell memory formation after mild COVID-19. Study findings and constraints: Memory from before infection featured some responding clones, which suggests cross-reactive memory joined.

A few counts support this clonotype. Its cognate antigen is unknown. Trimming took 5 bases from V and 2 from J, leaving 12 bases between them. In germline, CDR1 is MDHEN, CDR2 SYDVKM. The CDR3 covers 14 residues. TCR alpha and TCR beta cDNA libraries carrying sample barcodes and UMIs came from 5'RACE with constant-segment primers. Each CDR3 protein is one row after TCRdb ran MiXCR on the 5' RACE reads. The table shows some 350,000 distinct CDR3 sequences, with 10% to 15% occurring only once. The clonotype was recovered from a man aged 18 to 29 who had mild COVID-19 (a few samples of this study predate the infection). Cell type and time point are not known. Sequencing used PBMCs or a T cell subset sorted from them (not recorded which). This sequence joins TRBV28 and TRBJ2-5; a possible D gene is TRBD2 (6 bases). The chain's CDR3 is CASSGGLGQETQYF. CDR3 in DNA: TGTGCCAGCAGTGGGGGGTTGGGGCAAGAGACCCAGTACTTC.